Sequencing of this T cell receptor (beta chain) was carried out in a study of regulatory T cells in long-lasting Graves disease. Stated time point: newly diagnosed GD, antithyroid drugs for less than 3 months. Extracted RNA from PBMCs served as the source of the TCR library. For TCR beta, libraries came from iRepertoire HTBI primers and Arm-PCR of CDR3 regions. TCRdb called the multiplex PCR reads again in MiXCR, with one record for every CDR3 protein. Of hundreds of thousands of distinct CDR3 sequences in the sample, around 12% were seen once. Turning to this clonotype: Its antigen is unknown.

The CDR3 is made up of 16 amino acids. Germline assignment: CDR1 SNHLY and CDR2 FYNNEI. V was clipped by 6 bases and J by 1 base, with 18 bases between them. Notes on the study in general: The study examined only peripheral blood, not thyroid tissue.

The data were also submitted as part of a second study, on T cells in Graves' hyperthyroidism and ophthalmopathy.

The chain employs TRBV2 and TRBJ1-1; D not certain. This clonotype was obtained from a woman in her twenties or thirties with Graves disease. The specimen comprised peripheral blood mononuclear cells (PBMCs), sampled at new diagnosis, from a patient treated with antithyroid drugs. DNA of the CDR3: TGTGCCAGCAGGGGATTACTCACGGGTGCGAACACTGAAGCTTTCTTT. Its protein product is CASRGLLTGANTEAFF.